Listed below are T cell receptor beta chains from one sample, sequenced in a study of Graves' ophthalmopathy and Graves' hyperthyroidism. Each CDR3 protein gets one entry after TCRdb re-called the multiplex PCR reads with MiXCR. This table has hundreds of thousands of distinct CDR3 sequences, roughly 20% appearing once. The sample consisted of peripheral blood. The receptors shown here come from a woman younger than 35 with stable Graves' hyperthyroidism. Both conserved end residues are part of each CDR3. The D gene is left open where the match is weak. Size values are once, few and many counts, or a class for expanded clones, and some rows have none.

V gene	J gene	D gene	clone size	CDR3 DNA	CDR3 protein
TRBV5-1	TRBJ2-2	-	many	TGCGCCAGCAGCTGGAGGGATGGGGAGCTGTTTTTT	CASSWRDGELFF
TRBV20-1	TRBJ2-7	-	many	TGCAGTGCTAGTTGGGGGGGCAGGTACGAGCAGTACTTC	CSASWGGRYEQYF
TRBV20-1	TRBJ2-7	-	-	TGCAGCGCTAGAGATTTCGGTCGGGATTCCGAGCAGTACTTC	CSARDFGRDSEQYF
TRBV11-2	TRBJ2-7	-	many	TGTGCCAGCAGCTCCTTAGGGGGGGGGATGCGAGAGCAGTACTTC	CASSSLGGGMREQYF
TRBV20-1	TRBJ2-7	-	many	TGCAGTGCTCTGGACAGTCGGGGTGCCTACGAGCAGTACTTC	CSALDSRGAYEQYF
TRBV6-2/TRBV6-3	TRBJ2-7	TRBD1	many	TGTGCCAGCAGCCCCGGACAGGCCGAGCAGTACTTC	CASSPGQAEQYF
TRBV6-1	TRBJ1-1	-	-	TGTGCCAGCAGTGAGAGGGGCCCTGGGACTGAAGCTTTCTTT	CASSERGPGTEAFF
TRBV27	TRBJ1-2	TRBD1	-	TGTGCCAGCCGAGACAGGGGACCCTATGGCTACACCTTC	CASRDRGPYGYTF
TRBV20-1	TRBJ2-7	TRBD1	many	TGCAGTGCTAGACTAGGGACAGGATTCTCCTACGAGCAGTACTTC	CSARLGTGFSYEQYF
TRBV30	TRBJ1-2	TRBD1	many	TGTGCCTGGAGTGTAGGGACAGGGTATAACTATGGCTACACCTTC	CAWSVGTGYNYGYTF
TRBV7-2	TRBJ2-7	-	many	TGTGCCAGCAGCTCAGAGCCAGGATACGAGCAGTACTTC	CASSSEPGYEQYF
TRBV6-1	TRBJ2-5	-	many	TGTGCCAGCAGTCGGGACGGTTTTTGGTACTTC	CASSRDGFWYF
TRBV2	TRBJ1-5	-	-	TGTGCCAGCAGTGAATGGACCAGCTGGCAGCCCCAGCATTTT	CASSEWTSWQPQHF
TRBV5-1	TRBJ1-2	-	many	TGCGCCAGCAGCTTGGGGGAACTCGGCGGCTATGGCTACACCTTC	CASSLGELGGYGYTF
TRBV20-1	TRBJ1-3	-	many	TGCCCGGGGAGTGCTGGAAACACCATATATTTT	CPGSAGNTIYF
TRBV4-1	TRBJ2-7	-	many	TGCGCCAGCAGCCAAGCTGGACAGTCCTACGAGCAGTACTTC	CASSQAGQSYEQYF
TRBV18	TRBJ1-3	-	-	TGTGCCAGCTCACCAGGCTCTGGGATTGGAAACACCATATATTTT	CASSPGSGIGNTIYF
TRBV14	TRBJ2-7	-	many	TGTGCCAGCAGCCAGATGGGGGGGCACGAGCAGTACTTC	CASSQMGGHEQYF
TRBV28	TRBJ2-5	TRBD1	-	TGTGCCAGCAGGACAGGGGGCTTTGAGACCCAGTACTTC	CASRTGGFETQYF
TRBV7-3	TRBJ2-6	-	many	TGTGCCAGCAGCTTAAGCGGAGGATCTGGGGCCAACGTCCTGACTTTC	CASSLSGGSGANVLTF
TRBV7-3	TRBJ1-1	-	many	TGTGCCAGCAGCTCCTATCAGAACACTGAGGCTTTCTTT	CASSSYQNTEAFF